What follows are 15 T cell receptor beta chains derived from one specimen sequenced in a study of cytomegalovirus exposure and HLA in healthy donors. The PCR made use of 60 Vbeta and 13 Jbeta primers. Method: immunoSEQ multiplex PCR; TCRdb's copy keeps in-frame clones and lacks some. The table has more than 110,000 clones, 65% to 85% seen once. Material: PBMCs. The receptors were sampled from a man between 50 and 59 years old in good health and CMV-seronegative.

Only one count was recorded for this clone. The chain recombines TRBV11-2 with TRBJ2-1, with D possibly matching TRBD2 (6 bases). The germline gives CDR1 SGHAT, CDR2 FQNNGV. Trimming removed 5 bases at V and 0 bases at J, with 14 bases between. This CDR3 region has 16 residues. CDR3: CASSPSASASYNEQFF. CDR3 nucleotides: TGTGCCAGCAGCCCCTCGGCTAGCGCCTCCTACAATGAGCAGTTCTTC.

This clone was counted a single time. V usage is TRBV6-1 and J usage is TRBJ2-4; 9 bases are a match to TRBD2. The V gene's germline CDR1 is MNHNS and CDR2 SASEGT. With V trimmed by 1 base and J by 5 bases, 3 bases remained unmatched. The CDR3 has 15 residues. CDR3 DNA sequence: TGTGCCAGCAGTGAAGTAGCGGGAGATGAAAACATTCAGTACTTC. Translated, it gives CASSEVAGDENIQYF.

As regards this clone: This sample includes further DNA sequences coding for the same CDR3. The V and J genes are TRBV18 and TRBJ1-2, with TRBD1 matching 7 bases. The germline gives CDR1 KGHSH, CDR2 LQKENI. Trimming at V came to 3 bases and at J to 2 bases, leaving 0 bases not matched to a gene. The CDR3 consists of 13 residues. The CDR3: CASSPDRNYGYTF. CDR3 nucleotide sequence: TGTGCCAGCTCACCGGACAGGAACTATGGCTACACCTTC.

The chain links TRBV5-1 to TRBJ2-7; 9 bases agree with TRBD2. The CDR3 extends over 15 amino acids. Germline assignment: CDR1 SGHRS and CDR2 YFSETQ. V shed 0 bases and J 7 bases; nucleotides not matched to a gene: 8. The CDR3 reads CASSLGGGRAGEQYF. The DNA of the CDR3 is TGCGCCAGCAGCTTGGGAGGCGGGAGGGCCGGGGAGCAGTACTTC.

Only a few counts were recorded for this clone. This chain connects TRBV18 to TRBJ1-5; 9 nucleotides line up with TRBD1. V lost 1 base and J lost 0; bases outside the gene matches: 7. In germline, CDR1 is KGHSH, CDR2 LQKENI. This CDR3 has 18 amino acids. The CDR3 reads CASSPRPGQGNSNQPQHF. CDR3 DNA sequence: TGTGCCAGCTCACCACGCCCGGGACAGGGAAATAGCAATCAGCCCCAGCATTTT.

The chain employs TRBV6-1 and TRBJ1-4, with a possible D match to TRBD1 (5 bases). This CDR3 is built from 14 residues. Germline CDR1 is MNHNS and CDR2 is SASEGT. Trimming left V 7 bases short and J 7 bases short, with 16 bases between. DNA of the CDR3: TGTGCCAGCATCCTTGGAGGGGTTACTGAAAAACTGTTTTTT. It yields the protein CASILGGVTEKLFF.

This clone was seen only once. The J gene is TRBJ2-3, the V gene TRBV14, with D unresolved. Looked up from germline, CDR1 is SGHDN and CDR2 is FVKESK. The CDR3 runs to 14 residues. Trimming removed 3 bases at V and 2 bases at J, with 9 bases between. CDR3 residues: CASSQRSHTDTQYF. CDR3 bases: TGTGCCAGCAGCCAGAGGTCCCACACAGATACGCAGTATTTT.

The chain has TRBV21-1 and TRBJ1-2; TRBD1, the D gene given by the table, was not confirmed from the DNA. TRBV21-1 is designated a pseudogene. The CDR3 length is 16 residues. The CDR3 nucleotides read TGTGCCAGCAGCAAAACCGGACAGGGATATACCTATGGCTACACCTTC. Amino acid sequence: CASSKTGQGYTYGYTF.

The chain recombines TRBV6-4 with TRBJ1-5; 7 bases line up with TRBD1. The CDR3 runs 20 residues. J was trimmed by 3 bases and V by 5 bases; bases with no gene match: 22. Germline CDR1 is MRHNA and CDR2 is SNTAGT. For the CDR3, the DNA is TGTGCCAGCAGTCAGAGATCCAATGAAAGTCGGACAGGCCTCAATCAGCCCCAGCATTTT. As protein: CASSQRSNESRTGLNQPQHF.

V usage is TRBV7-2 and J usage is TRBJ1-1; tentative D call: TRBD1 (5 bases). V was shortened by 0 bases and J by 0 bases, with 11 bases between the two germline ends. This CDR3 has 16 residues. The V gene's germline CDR1 is SGHTA and CDR2 FQGNSA. CDR3 nucleotide sequence: TGTGCCAGCAGCTTAGCGTTGAAGGGGCTGAACACTGAAGCTTTCTTT. Translation gives CASSLALKGLNTEAFF.

This sequence joins TRBV18 and TRBJ2-7, with D hard to call. CDR3 length: 12 amino acids. CDR1 is KGHSH and CDR2 is LQKENI in the germline V gene. V was shortened by 5 bases and J by 0 bases, with 5 bases between the two germline ends. The CDR3 sequence is CASSGSSYEQYF. As DNA, the CDR3 is TGTGCCAGCTCAGGTAGCTCCTACGAGCAGTACTTC.

This clone was detected only a few times. The rearrangement uses TRBV2 and TRBJ2-2; tentatively, D is TRBD1 (6 bases). The CDR3 is made up of 14 amino acids. Trimming cost V 7 bases and J 5 bases, with 14 bases left between them. Germline V CDR1 and CDR2: SNHLY, FYNNEI. As DNA, the CDR3 is TGTGCCAGCATCTTGACAGGTCCTACCGGGGAGCTGTTTTTT. It specifies CASILTGPTGELFF.

This sequence joins TRBV30 and TRBJ2-1; TRBD2 agrees at 12 bases. V lost 4 bases, J lost 4 bases, and 17 bases stayed unmatched. From germline, CDR1 is GTSNPN and CDR2 SVGIG (reference sequence). CDR3 length: 19 amino acids. The CDR3 DNA reads as TGTGCCTGGAATTCCGGGGGACTAGCGGGCGTGGTAAAATACAATGAGCAGTTCTTC. It specifies CAWNSGGLAGVVKYNEQFF.

V usage is TRBV27 and J usage is TRBJ1-1, with D maybe TRBD1 (5 bases). The CDR3 loop spans 13 amino acids. V shed 4 bases and J shed 5 bases, with 11 bases lying between them. Looked up from germline, CDR1 is MNHEY and CDR2 is SMNVEV (reference sequence). The CDR3 DNA reads as TGTGCCAGCAGTTCCCAGGGAAGGACTGAAGCTTTCTTT. Translating gives CASSSQGRTEAFF.

V gene TRBV2 combines with J gene TRBJ2-1, with 10 bases matching TRBD2. V lost 10 bases, J lost 9 bases, and 15 bases stayed unmatched. There are 15 residues in the CDR3. The germline V gene encodes CDR1 SNHLY and CDR2 FYNNEI. CDR3 DNA: TGTGCCACAGCAAGTTTCCTAGCGGGAGTAGGTGAGCAGTTCTTC. The encoded protein is CATASFLAGVGEQFF.